This is a list of T cell receptor beta chains from one sample in a study of T cells in Graves' hyperthyroidism and ophthalmopathy. TCRdb reanalysed the multiplex PCR reads using MiXCR and keeps one entry per CDR3 protein. The sample consists of some 760,000 distinct CDR3 sequences, approximately 15% of them appearing once. The sample comprised blood. The origin of the receptors is a woman aged 18-29 years with Graves' hyperthyroidism. The CDR3 runs from the conserved cysteine through the conserved F or W. A D gene is named only where the DNA matches it firmly. For some rows the clone size is stated as once, few or many, or as a class when expanded; others skip it.

j_gene: TRBJ2-3
abundance: -
v_gene: TRBV29-1
d_gene: TRBD2
CDR3aa: CSVTSGLTDTQYF
CDR3nt: TGCAGCGTCACTAGCGGGTTAACAGATACGCAGTATTTT

j_gene: TRBJ1-5
abundance: many
v_gene: TRBV24-1
d_gene: TRBD1
CDR3aa: CATSDRGQANDQPQHF
CDR3nt: TGTGCCACCAGTGACCGGGGACAGGCTAATGATCAGCCCCAGCATTTT

j_gene: TRBJ1-2
abundance: -
v_gene: TRBV28
d_gene: TRBD1
CDR3aa: CATNQPSDRAKTF
CDR3nt: TGTGCCACCAACCAACCGTCGGACAGGGCGAAAACCTTC

j_gene: TRBJ2-1
abundance: many
v_gene: TRBV5-1
d_gene: TRBD2
CDR3aa: CASSLGLAAIPNEQFF
CDR3nt: TGCGCCAGCAGCTTGGGTCTAGCGGCGATTCCCAATGAGCAGTTCTTC

j_gene: TRBJ1-1
abundance: many
v_gene: TRBV3-1
d_gene: -
CDR3aa: CASSHPGGGRRDTEAFF
CDR3nt: TGTGCCAGCAGCCATCCCGGAGGGGGGCGTCGGGACACTGAAGCTTTCTTT

j_gene: TRBJ2-3
abundance: many
v_gene: TRBV11-2
d_gene: TRBD1
CDR3aa: CASSLDLRDRPHTQYF
CDR3nt: TGTGCCAGCAGCTTAGATCTCCGGGACAGGCCTCATACGCAGTATTTT

j_gene: TRBJ1-3
abundance: -
v_gene: TRBV20-1
d_gene: -
CDR3aa: CSARPISRVDTIYF
CDR3nt: TGCAGTGCTCGGCCTATATCAAGGGTGGACACCATATATTTT

j_gene: TRBJ1-3
abundance: -
v_gene: TRBV5-1
d_gene: -
CDR3aa: CASSSVPGNTIYF
CDR3nt: TGCGCCAGCAGCTCTGTTCCCGGAAACACCATATATTTT

j_gene: TRBJ2-7
abundance: many
v_gene: TRBV6-1
d_gene: -
CDR3aa: CASSELSGDHEQYF
CDR3nt: TGTGCCAGCAGTGAATTATCGGGAGATCACGAGCAGTACTTC

j_gene: TRBJ1-2
abundance: -
v_gene: TRBV19
d_gene: -
CDR3aa: CASGSDSPPNYGYTF
CDR3nt: TGTGCCAGTGGTTCGGACAGCCCCCCTAACTATGGCTACACCTTC

j_gene: TRBJ2-1
abundance: -
v_gene: TRBV3-1
d_gene: TRBD1
CDR3aa: CASSLTGVTYEQFF
CDR3nt: TGTGCCAGCAGCCTGACAGGGGTCACCTACGAGCAGTTCTTC

j_gene: TRBJ1-5
abundance: few
v_gene: TRBV27
d_gene: -
CDR3aa: CASSLSNRGVVSNQPQHF
CDR3nt: TGTGCCAGCAGTTTATCGAACCGGGGGGTTGTTAGCAATCAGCCCCAGCATTTT

j_gene: TRBJ2-3
abundance: many
v_gene: TRBV2
d_gene: -
CDR3aa: CASSDSRDTQYF
CDR3nt: TGTGCCAGCAGCGACTCTAGGGATACGCAGTATTTT

j_gene: TRBJ1-6
abundance: -
v_gene: TRBV6-1
d_gene: -
CDR3aa: CASSVMVQDLHF
CDR3nt: TGTGCCAGCAGTGTTATGGTCCAAGACCTCCACTTT

j_gene: TRBJ2-2
abundance: many
v_gene: TRBV7-9
d_gene: -
CDR3aa: CASSDRIAGELFF
CDR3nt: TGTGCCAGCAGCGATCGTATAGCCGGGGAGCTGTTTTTT

j_gene: TRBJ2-2
abundance: few
v_gene: TRBV18
d_gene: TRBD2
CDR3aa: CASSSTSGSITGELFF
CDR3nt: TGTGCCAGCTCCAGTACTAGCGGGAGTATCACCGGGGAGCTGTTTTTT

j_gene: TRBJ2-1
abundance: many
v_gene: TRBV30
d_gene: TRBD1
CDR3aa: CASAHRGLDNEQFF
CDR3nt: TGTGCCTCCGCTCACAGGGGGCTGGACAATGAGCAGTTCTTC

j_gene: TRBJ2-7
abundance: many
v_gene: TRBV20-1
d_gene: TRBD1
CDR3aa: CSARDRDRGDEQYF
CDR3nt: TGCAGTGCTAGAGACCGGGACAGGGGCGACGAGCAGTACTTC

j_gene: TRBJ1-1
abundance: many
v_gene: TRBV7-9
d_gene: -
CDR3aa: CASSLIYGSTEAFF
CDR3nt: TGTGCCAGCAGCTTAATTTACGGTAGCACTGAAGCTTTCTTT

j_gene: TRBJ2-5
abundance: many
v_gene: TRBV20-1
d_gene: -
CDR3aa: CSARFDRGPAETQYF
CDR3nt: TGCAGTGCTAGATTCGATCGGGGGCCCGCCGAGACCCAGTACTTC

j_gene: TRBJ2-5
abundance: many
v_gene: TRBV7-9
d_gene: TRBD1
CDR3aa: CASSLTGGQETQYF
CDR3nt: TGTGCCAGCAGCTTGACAGGGGGACAAGAGACCCAGTACTTC

j_gene: TRBJ1-2
abundance: -
v_gene: TRBV20-1
d_gene: TRBD1
CDR3aa: CSATQTGTNYGYTF
CDR3nt: TGCAGTGCTACCCAGACAGGGACTAACTATGGCTACACCTTC

j_gene: TRBJ2-1
abundance: many
v_gene: TRBV5-8
d_gene: TRBD2
CDR3aa: CASSWTPSGRADNEQFF
CDR3nt: TGTGCCAGCAGCTGGACGCCTAGCGGGAGGGCCGACAATGAGCAGTTCTTC

j_gene: TRBJ2-1
abundance: -
v_gene: TRBV27
d_gene: TRBD1
CDR3aa: CASSYRTGYNGQFF
CDR3nt: TGTGCCAGCAGTTACCGGACAGGCTACAATGGGCAGTTCTTC

j_gene: TRBJ2-5
abundance: -
v_gene: TRBV24-1
d_gene: -
CDR3aa: CATSDPVSSGQETQYF
CDR3nt: TGTGCCACCAGTGATCCCGTGAGTAGCGGACAAGAGACCCAGTACTTC

j_gene: TRBJ2-7
abundance: many
v_gene: TRBV7-2
d_gene: TRBD2
CDR3aa: CASRLRGGSYEQYF
CDR3nt: TGTGCCAGCAGGCTTCGCGGGGGGTCCTACGAGCAGTACTTC

j_gene: TRBJ2-7
abundance: -
v_gene: TRBV11-2
d_gene: TRBD1
CDR3aa: CASSLADRPYEQYF
CDR3nt: TGTGCCAGCAGCTTAGCGGACAGGCCCTACGAGCAGTACTTC

j_gene: TRBJ1-5
abundance: -
v_gene: TRBV6-1
d_gene: -
CDR3aa: CASFRDGANQPQHF
CDR3nt: TGTGCCAGCTTCCGGGACGGCGCCAATCAGCCCCAGCATTTT

j_gene: TRBJ2-1
abundance: few
v_gene: TRBV29-1
d_gene: -
CDR3aa: CSVDRAVDDNEQFF
CDR3nt: TGCAGCGTTGATAGGGCAGTCGACGACAATGAGCAGTTCTTC

j_gene: TRBJ2-3
abundance: -
v_gene: TRBV10-3
d_gene: -
CDR3aa: CAISRGGFETDTQYF
CDR3nt: TGTGCCATCAGTCGAGGTGGCTTTGAGACAGATACGCAGTATTTT

j_gene: TRBJ2-7
abundance: many
v_gene: TRBV12-3/TRBV12-4
d_gene: -
CDR3aa: CASRSGTASSYEQYF
CDR3nt: TGTGCCAGCAGATCCGGGACGGCTAGCTCCTACGAGCAGTACTTC

j_gene: TRBJ2-7
abundance: few
v_gene: TRBV7-2
d_gene: TRBD1
CDR3aa: CASSSRIGTGLSKYF
CDR3nt: TGTGCCAGCAGCTCCCGAATCGGGACAGGGTTGAGCAAGTACTTC

j_gene: TRBJ2-1
abundance: -
v_gene: TRBV5-1
d_gene: TRBD2
CDR3aa: CASSSGLFDGQFF
CDR3nt: TGCGCCAGCAGTAGCGGGTTATTCGATGGGCAGTTCTTC

j_gene: TRBJ1-1
abundance: many
v_gene: TRBV25-1
d_gene: -
CDR3aa: CASSEIGRGTEAFF
CDR3nt: TGTGCCAGCAGTGAAATCGGCAGGGGAACTGAAGCTTTCTTT

j_gene: TRBJ2-7
abundance: -
v_gene: TRBV24-1
d_gene: TRBD1
CDR3aa: CATSARDRSNEQYF
CDR3nt: TGTGCCACCAGTGCTCGGGACAGATCCAACGAGCAGTACTTC

j_gene: TRBJ2-3
abundance: -
v_gene: TRBV5-6
d_gene: TRBD2
CDR3aa: CASRAIAGPSTDTQYF
CDR3nt: TGTGCCAGCAGGGCGATAGCGGGACCAAGCACAGATACGCAGTATTTT

j_gene: TRBJ1-1
abundance: few
v_gene: TRBV5-1
d_gene: -
CDR3aa: CASSFVPTGTEAFF
CDR3nt: TGCGCCAGCAGCTTCGTTCCGACAGGCACTGAAGCTTTCTTT

j_gene: TRBJ1-1
abundance: many
v_gene: TRBV30
d_gene: -
CDR3aa: CAWGGGRMNTEAFF
CDR3nt: TGTGCCTGGGGCGGGGGCAGGATGAACACTGAAGCTTTCTTT

j_gene: TRBJ2-7
abundance: few
v_gene: TRBV2
d_gene: TRBD1
CDR3aa: CASSVTGQVYEQYF
CDR3nt: TGTGCCAGCAGTGTGACGGGACAGGTATACGAGCAGTACTTC

j_gene: TRBJ2-1
abundance: few
v_gene: TRBV13
d_gene: -
CDR3aa: CASSFGRGLFSYNEQFF
CDR3nt: TGTGCCAGCAGCTTCGGGCGAGGGCTGTTCTCCTACAATGAGCAGTTCTTC

j_gene: TRBJ2-1
abundance: many
v_gene: TRBV11-2
d_gene: -
CDR3aa: CASSHVSWSSYNEQFF
CDR3nt: TGTGCCAGCAGTCATGTATCCTGGAGCTCCTACAATGAGCAGTTCTTC

j_gene: TRBJ2-7
abundance: many
v_gene: TRBV12-3/TRBV12-4
d_gene: TRBD2
CDR3aa: CASSDTSGSPYEQYF
CDR3nt: TGTGCCAGCAGTGACACTAGCGGGAGTCCCTACGAGCAGTACTTC

j_gene: TRBJ2-7
abundance: -
v_gene: TRBV29-1
d_gene: TRBD1
CDR3aa: CSVVEDRAYEQYF
CDR3nt: TGCAGCGTTGTGGAGGACAGGGCCTACGAGCAGTACTTC

j_gene: TRBJ1-3
abundance: few
v_gene: TRBV9
d_gene: -
CDR3aa: CASSVDPGGGGNTIYF
CDR3nt: TGTGCCAGCAGCGTAGACCCTGGGGGCGGTGGAAACACCATATATTTT

j_gene: TRBJ1-5
abundance: few
v_gene: TRBV2
d_gene: -
CDR3aa: CASSAAWRKPQHF
CDR3nt: TGTGCCAGCAGTGCGGCGTGGAGGAAGCCCCAGCATTTT